A selection of T cell receptor beta chains follows, all from one sample in a study of chemoradiotherapy in HPV16-positive cancers. Data came from immunoSEQ multiplex PCR; TCRdb stores just in-frame clones and leaves some out. The sample shows around 11,000 clones, under 80% of them seen only once. This sample was obtained from a patient who underwent chemoradiotherapy. The receptors come from a human donor with HPV-associated anogenital cancer. The CDR3 runs from the conserved cysteine through the conserved F or W. A D gene is named only where the DNA matches it firmly.

len,d_gene,v_gene,CDR3aa
13,.,TRBV7-8,CASSLPSYNEQFF
16,TRBD1,TRBV10-3,CAISPDRGRTNTEAFF
13,TRBD1,TRBV18,CASSPGQGLGAFF
15,.,TRBV5-1,CASSTLLGGQETQYF
14,.,TRBV28,CASRYITGTQEQYF
16,TRBD1,TRBV30,CAWSRGQGRLGDGYTF
16,.,TRBV11-3,CASSQGTGFRTDTQYF
15,.,TRBV6-5,CASSYSGAGNTEAFF
16,.,TRBV6-6,CASSYRDGYSNQPQHF
13,.,TRBV7-2,CASSLEGHHTQYF
17,TRBD1,TRBV5-6,CASSPPPDRVDRETQYF
17,.,TRBV5-4,CASSLEGIDVRRTEAFF
11,.,TRBV5-4,CASSLYNEQFF
16,TRBD2,TRBV5-1,CASSLGLAGYFYEQYF
15,.,TRBV9,CASSAEVGMNTEAFF
11,.,TRBV14,CASSRRGGYTF
16,TRBD2,TRBV7-8,CASSRRLAEVSYEQYF
19,TRBD1,TRBV9,CASSDHRDRGQHFNSPLHF
16,.,TRBV6-6,CASSRVQVRGESPLHF
15,TRBD2,TRBV9,CASSLTSGRAGEQFF
16,.,TRBV10-3,CAIARGGLSSGNTIYF
15,.,TRBV6-5,CASSRDRYSNQPQHF
16,TRBD1,TRBV7-2,CASSFSSGTGGPPAFF
12,TRBD2,TRBV10-2,CASSLGGDTQYF
13,.,TRBV5-1,CASRAGGNTEAFF
17,TRBD1,TRBV15,CATSRGGQARGNEKLFF
17,TRBD1,TRBV7-2,CASSPRGQGAGTDTQYF
13,.,TRBV4-1,CASSQRESYEQYF
17,TRBD1,TRBV5-1,CASSGKRDRVGAGELFF
16,.,TRBV18,CASSYLEAGANEKLFF
14,.,TRBV5-4,CASSFGVSRNTIYF
13,.,TRBV19,CASKAGPRGAPDF
15,.,TRBV27,CASSLDGGLYNEQFF
15,TRBD1,TRBV5-1,CASSGTGGWDTEAFF
16,TRBD1,TRBV19,CASSPGQGVGANVLTF
15,.,TRBV7-9,CASSLLYDWGDTIYF
15,TRBD2,TRBV27,CASSPTSGGANEQFF
12,TRBD1,TRBV19,CASSESGTGVWF
15,.,TRBV7-9,CASSSPEDYKNIQYF
13,.,TRBV5-8,CASSRQIQETQYF
13,.,TRBV5-4,CASSPQAAGELFF
16,.,TRBV7-3,CASSRKGGTNTGELFF
14,.,TRBV2,CASRYSSNTGELFF
20,.,TRBV11-3,CASSLDYYMIWGSNTGELFF
13,.,TRBV5-1,CASSLTANTEAFF
14,.,TRBV7-8,CASSLRRTQETQYF
12,.,TRBV7-9,CASSLEVHGYTF
14,.,TRBV5-1,CASSLAWGSYGYTF
13,.,TRBV6-4,CASSAGRDNEQFF
16,.,TRBV7-8,CASSRRDSPGRDTQYF
13,.,TRBV18,CASSSQGGTEAFF
13,.,TRBV6-4,CASSRTAGNTIYF
16,.,TRBV4-3,CASSQDWGVSNQPQHF
16,TRBD1,TRBV19,CASSLYRGSSNQPQHF